Below, 21 T cell receptor beta chains from the same sample are listed, as sequenced in a study of blood T cell repertoires in COVID-19. Libraries were prepared by immunoSEQ multiplex PCR; TCRdb keeps only in-frame clonotypes and omits some of them. This sample has roughly 180,000 clones, with 84% found just once. The sequenced material came from peripheral blood. These TCRs come from a man aged 40-50 years who had recovered from COVID-19.

The chain uses TRBV7-9 and TRBJ2-7; the D is unclear. Trimming pared 5 bases from V and 2 bases from J, leaving 13 bases between. Germline V gives CDR1 SEHNR, CDR2 FQNEAQ (reference sequence). The CDR3 consists of 14 residues. CDR3 sequence (DNA): TGTGCCAGCAGCAAACGACTGAGACCCTACGAGCAGTACTTC. Translating gives CASSKRLRPYEQYF.

V and J are TRBV24-1 and TRBJ2-3; 9 bases are a match to TRBD2. With V trimmed by 3 bases and J by 4 bases, 13 bases remained unmatched. This CDR3 has 18 residues. Germline values: CDR1 KGHDR, CDR2 SFDVKD. CDR3 region: CATSDPLWAGGPSDTQYF. The CDR3 nucleotides are TGTGCCACCAGTGATCCCCTCTGGGCGGGAGGGCCGTCAGATACGCAGTATTTT.

This clone was seen more than once but under ten times. This chain connects TRBV4-3 to TRBJ2-2, with unresolved D. This CDR3 comprises 14 residues. V was trimmed by 4 bases and J by 1 base, leaving 7 bases between them. CDR1 and CDR2 from the germline V gene are LGHNA and YSLEER. The CDR3 loop is CASSPQLNTGELFF. In nucleotides, the CDR3 is TGCGCCAGCAGCCCCCAATTGAACACCGGGGAGCTGTTTTTT.

This clone came up once. V and J are TRBV11-3 and TRBJ2-3; a possible D gene is TRBD2 (5 bases). V was cut by 8 bases and J by 2 bases, with 14 bases left in between. The CDR3 loop spans 14 amino acids. Germline CDR1 SGHNT, CDR2 YENEEA. The CDR3 DNA reads TGTGCCAGCGCGGGCGGACTCTTCACAGATACGCAGTATTTT. It translates to CASAGGLFTDTQYF.

The chain recombines TRBV2 with TRBJ1-6; the D gene is possibly TRBD1 (5 bases). This CDR3 spans 18 amino acids. V was clipped by 3 bases and J by 7 bases, with 22 bases between them. Germline CDR1 SNHLY, CDR2 FYNNEI. The DNA for the CDR3 is TGTGCCAGCAGTGATGAACGGGACTTTACTTTAGGGAATTCACCCCTCCACTTT. It is translated as CASSDERDFTLGNSPLHF.

The genes are TRBV5-8 and TRBJ2-1; 9 nucleotides match TRBD2. The CDR3 runs 13 residues. Germline assignment: CDR1 SGHTS and CDR2 YDEGEE. Germline trimming cut 5 bases from V and 5 bases from J; bases unmatched to any gene: 2. CDR3 DNA: TGTGCCAGCAGGGCTAGCGGGGACAATGAGCAGTTCTTC. Its protein product is CASRASGDNEQFF.

The V call is TRBV18, the J call TRBJ2-2; weak D call: TRBD2 (6 bases). V lost 5 bases, J lost 2 bases, and 9 bases lay in between. The germline CDR1 and CDR2 sequences are KGHSH and LQKENI. There are 14 residues in the CDR3. CDR3 residues: CASSRTTNTGELFF. The CDR3, as DNA: TGTGCCAGCTCAAGGACTACCAACACCGGGGAGCTGTTTTTT.

The chain uses TRBV11-2 and TRBJ1-6; the D is unclear. CDR3 length: 13 amino acids. The V end was cut by 5 bases, the J end by 4 bases, with 6 bases between. Germline-derived CDR1 and CDR2 are SGHAT and FQNNGV. CDR3 nucleotide sequence: TGTGCCAGCAGCCCAGATTATAATTCACCCCTCCACTTT. This encodes CASSPDYNSPLHF. Complete variable domain (other parts from reference TRBV11-2 and TRBJ1-6): EAGVAQSPRYKIIEKRQSVAFWCNPISGHATLYWYQQILGQGPKLLIQFQNNGVVDDSQLPKDRFSAERLKGVDSTLKIQPAKLEDSAVYLCASSPDYNSPLHFGNGTRLTVT.

The rearrangement uses TRBV6-5 and TRBJ2-1; 12 positions agree with TRBD2. The CDR3 loop spans 15 amino acids. CDR1 and CDR2 from the germline V gene are MNHEY and SVGAGI. The ends lost 6 bases at V and 6 bases at J; junction bases unmatched: 6. CDR3 residues: CASSPPGLAGNEQFF. DNA for the CDR3: TGTGCCAGCAGCCCCCCGGGACTAGCGGGCAATGAGCAGTTCTTC.

The J gene is TRBJ2-2, the V gene TRBV2; possibly TRBD1 for D (5 bases). The V gene lost 7 bases and the J gene lost 0 bases, with 12 bases spanning the gap. CDR1 is SNHLY, CDR2 FYNNEI, per germline. CDR3 size: 15 residues. CDR3 sequence: CASTLTASNTGELFF. Written as DNA, the CDR3 is TGTGCCAGCACTCTGACAGCATCGAACACCGGGGAGCTGTTTTTT.

The chain has TRBV28 and TRBJ2-7, with a possible D match to TRBD1 (5 bases). CDR1 is MDHEN and CDR2 is SYDVKM in the germline V gene. V lost 7 bases to trimming and J lost 2 bases, with 15 bases between them. The CDR3 consists of 14 residues. The CDR3 region has the DNA TGTGCCAGCACCATTCAAGGGGCTGCCTACGAGCAGTACTTC. This gives the protein CASTIQGAAYEQYF.

The chain recombines TRBV11-2 with TRBJ1-5; D is unclear. Per the germline V gene, CDR1 is SGHAT and CDR2 is FQNNGV. The CDR3 is 15 residues long. Trimming removed 5 bases at V and 3 bases at J, with 14 bases between. DNA for the CDR3: TGTGCCAGCAGCCAGAGCGGGAAGGTCAATCAGCCCCAGCATTTT. Translated, it gives CASSQSGKVNQPQHF.

The rearrangement links TRBV20-1 to TRBJ2-7; 8 bases agree with TRBD1. Unmatched junction bases numbered 6, after V lost 3 bases and J lost 5 bases. The germline gives CDR1 DFQATT, CDR2 SNEGSKA (reference sequence). CDR3 length equals 13 residues. The chain's CDR3 is CSASWTGINEQYF. The CDR3 bases are TGCAGTGCTAGTTGGACAGGGATCAACGAGCAGTACTTC.

The table lists this clone with a count of one. The CDR3 loop reads CASGSWDRGYTF. CDR3 in DNA: TGTGCTAGTGGTTCCTGGGACAGGGGCTACACCTTC. The chain couples TRBV12-5 to TRBJ1-2; 8 bases agree with TRBD1. V lost 4 bases to trimming and J lost 8 bases; unmatched junction nucleotides: 3. The CDR3 loop spans 12 amino acids. From germline, CDR1 is LGHNT and CDR2 FRNRAP.

The table lists this clone with a count of one. The chain is built from TRBV12-3 or TRBV12-4 and TRBJ2-5; 9 bases are a match to TRBD1. V lost 6 bases and J lost 4; bases outside the gene matches: 3. The CDR3 totals 13 residues. CDR3 coding DNA: TGTGCCAGCAGCGACAGGGGGACAGAGACCCAGTACTTC. Translated: CASSDRGTETQYF.

The chain carries TRBV4-2 and TRBJ1-4; 8 nucleotides match TRBD1. Per the germline V gene, CDR1 is LGHNA and CDR2 is YNFKEQ. This CDR3 is 13 amino acids long. The ends lost 2 bases at V and 8 bases at J; junction bases unmatched: 1. As DNA, the CDR3 is TGTGCCAGCAGCCAAAACAGGGGGGAAAAACTGTTTTTT. It yields the protein CASSQNRGEKLFF.

This clone appeared a few times. The J gene is TRBJ2-7, the V gene TRBV7-2; a weak D match, TRBD1 (5 bases). This CDR3 has 15 amino acids. From germline, CDR1 is SGHTA and CDR2 FQGNSA. V shed 1 base and J shed 3 bases, with 13 bases lying between them. The CDR3 loop is CASSLGLGANYEQYF. The CDR3 DNA is TGTGCCAGCAGCTTAGGTCTAGGGGCCAACTACGAGCAGTACTTC.

This clone was recorded a few times. A junction boundary mismatches the germline segment, possibly from a read error. The J gene is TRBJ1-4, the V gene TRBV27; 7 bases align to TRBD1. There are 12 residues in the CDR3. Per the germline V gene, CDR1 is MNHEY and CDR2 is SMNVEV (reference sequence). The CDR3 nucleotides are TGTGCCAGCAGGGGAACGGACAGGCGGTGGGTTTTC. It translates to CASRGTDRRWVF. Complete variable domain (other parts from reference TRBV27 and TRBJ1-4): EAQVTQNPRYLITVTGKKLTVTCSQNMNHEYMSWYRQDPGLGLRQIYYSMNVEVTDKGDVPEGYKVSRKEKRNFPLILESPSPNQTSLYFCASRGTDRRWVFGSGTQLSVL.

The chain recombines TRBV7-8 with TRBJ1-5, with D maybe TRBD1 (5 bases). V was pared by 5 bases and J by 5 bases, with 19 bases between. Germline CDR1 is SGHVS and CDR2 is FQNEAQ. This CDR3 contains 16 residues. CDR3: CASSPITGTHDQPQHF. The DNA of the CDR3 is TGTGCCAGCAGCCCTATTACCGGGACTCACGATCAGCCCCAGCATTTT.

The chain carries TRBV7-9 and TRBJ2-7; 7 bases map to TRBD1. The V and J ends lost 1 base and 3 bases, in that order; junction bases with no gene match: 6. Germline V CDR1 and CDR2: SEHNR, FQNEAQ (reference sequence). This CDR3 contains 15 residues. The CDR3 sequence: CASSLETGTDYEQYF. CDR3 nucleotide sequence: TGTGCCAGCAGCTTAGAAACCGGGACAGACTACGAGCAGTACTTC.

The CDR3 coding sequence is TGTGCCAGCAGCAAAATCGGACAGGGTTTAAACACCATATATTTT. It encodes CASSKIGQGLNTIYF. The chain combines TRBV7-2 with TRBJ1-3, with 8 bases lining up with TRBD1. In germline, CDR1 is SGHTA, CDR2 FQGNSA. This CDR3 region has 15 residues. V gave up 5 bases and J gave up 6 bases; unmatched junction bases: 9.